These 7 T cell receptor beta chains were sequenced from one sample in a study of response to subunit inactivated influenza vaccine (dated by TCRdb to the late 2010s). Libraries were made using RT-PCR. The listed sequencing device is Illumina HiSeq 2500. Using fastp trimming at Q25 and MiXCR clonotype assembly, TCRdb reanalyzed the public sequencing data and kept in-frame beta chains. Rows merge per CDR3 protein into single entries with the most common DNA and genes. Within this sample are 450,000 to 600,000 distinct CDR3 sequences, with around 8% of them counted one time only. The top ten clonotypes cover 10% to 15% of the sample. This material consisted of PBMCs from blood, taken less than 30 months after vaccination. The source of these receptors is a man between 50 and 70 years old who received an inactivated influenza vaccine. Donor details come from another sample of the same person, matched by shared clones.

The CDR3 nucleotides read TGTGCCAGCAGCTTAATCGGCAGGGGCTCCTACGAGCAGTACTTC. Encoded protein: CASSLIGRGSYEQYF. The chain couples TRBV7-2 to TRBJ2-7; perhaps TRBD1 as D (6 bases). In germline, CDR1 is SGHTA, CDR2 FQGNSA. The CDR3 consists of 15 residues. V gave up 2 bases and J gave up 0 bases, with 11 bases separating them.

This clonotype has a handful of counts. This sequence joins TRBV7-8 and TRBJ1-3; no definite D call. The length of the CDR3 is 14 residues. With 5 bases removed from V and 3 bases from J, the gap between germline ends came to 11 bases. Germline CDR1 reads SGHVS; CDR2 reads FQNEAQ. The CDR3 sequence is CASSPHVDGNTIYF. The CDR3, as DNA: TGTGCCAGCAGCCCTCACGTCGATGGAAACACCATATATTTT.

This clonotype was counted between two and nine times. This CDR3 reads CASSLTGLGDTEAFF. The CDR3 bases are TGTGCCAGCAGCTTAACAGGGCTAGGGGACACTGAAGCTTTCTTT. V gene TRBV13 combines with J gene TRBJ1-1, with TRBD1 as a possible D gene (6 bases). The CDR3 sequence is 15 residues long. Trimming pared 2 bases from V and 3 bases from J, leaving 13 bases between. The germline V gene encodes CDR1 PRHDT and CDR2 FYEKMQ (reference sequence).

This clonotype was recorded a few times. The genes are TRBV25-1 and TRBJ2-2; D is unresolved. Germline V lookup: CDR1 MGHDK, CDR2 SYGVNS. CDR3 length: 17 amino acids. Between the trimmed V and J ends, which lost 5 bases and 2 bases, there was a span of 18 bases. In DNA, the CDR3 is TGTGCCAGCAGTCCCCAAGTGGGGTCCAGAAACACCGGGGAGCTGTTTTTT. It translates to CASSPQVGSRNTGELFF.

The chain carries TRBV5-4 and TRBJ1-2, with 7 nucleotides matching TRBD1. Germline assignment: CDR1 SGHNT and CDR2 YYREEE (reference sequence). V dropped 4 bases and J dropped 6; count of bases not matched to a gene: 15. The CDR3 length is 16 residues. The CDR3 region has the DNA TGTGCCAGCAGCCTCAAGACAGGGCGGGTTTCAGATGGCTACACCTTC. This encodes CASSLKTGRVSDGYTF.

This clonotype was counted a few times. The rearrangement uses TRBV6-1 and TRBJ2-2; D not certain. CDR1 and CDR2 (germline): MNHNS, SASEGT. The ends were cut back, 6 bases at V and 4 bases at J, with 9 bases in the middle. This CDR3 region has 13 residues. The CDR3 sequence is CASRAIGTGELFF. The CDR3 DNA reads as TGTGCCAGCAGGGCGATCGGCACCGGGGAGCTGTTTTTT.

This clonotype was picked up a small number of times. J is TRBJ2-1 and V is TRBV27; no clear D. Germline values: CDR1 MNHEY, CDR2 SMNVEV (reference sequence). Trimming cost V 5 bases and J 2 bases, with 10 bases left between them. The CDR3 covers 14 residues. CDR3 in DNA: TGTGCCAGCAGTATGGCGGTAGCCTACAATGAGCAGTTCTTC. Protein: CASSMAVAYNEQFF.